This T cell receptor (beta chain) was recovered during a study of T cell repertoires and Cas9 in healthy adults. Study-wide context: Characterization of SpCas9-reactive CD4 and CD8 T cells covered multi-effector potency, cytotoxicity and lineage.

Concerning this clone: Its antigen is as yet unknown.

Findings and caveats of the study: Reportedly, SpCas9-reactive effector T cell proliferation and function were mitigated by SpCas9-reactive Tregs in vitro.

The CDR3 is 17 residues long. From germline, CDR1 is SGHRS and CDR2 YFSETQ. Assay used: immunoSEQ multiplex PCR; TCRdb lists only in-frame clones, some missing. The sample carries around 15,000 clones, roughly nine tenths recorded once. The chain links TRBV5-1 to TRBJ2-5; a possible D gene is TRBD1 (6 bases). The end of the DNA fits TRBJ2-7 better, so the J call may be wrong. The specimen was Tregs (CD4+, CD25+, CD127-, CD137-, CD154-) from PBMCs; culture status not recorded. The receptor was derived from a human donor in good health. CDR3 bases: TGCGCCAGCAGCTTGCCGAAACGGGACACCCGCTCCTACGAGCAGTACTTC. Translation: CASSLPKRDTRSYEQYF.